The 9 T cell receptor beta chains presented below share a single source sample, sequenced in a study of blood T cell repertoires in COVID-19. The assay was immunoSEQ multiplex PCR, and TCRdb's table has in-frame clones only and misses some. The sample has some 170,000 clones; 70% to 85% are singletons. What was sequenced was PBMCs or T cells enriched from blood (not recorded which). Every receptor here comes from a middle-aged man who had recovered from COVID-19.

The chain uses TRBV5-1 and TRBJ1-4; weak D call: TRBD1 (6 bases). CDR1 and CDR2 (germline): SGHRS, YFSETQ. V was cut by 0 bases and J by 5 bases, with 11 bases left in between. This CDR3 comprises 15 residues. The CDR3 loop is CASSLVLQGNEKLFF. CDR3 sequence (DNA): TGCGCCAGCAGCTTGGTATTGCAGGGGAATGAAAAACTGTTTTTT.

The table lists this clone with a count of one. The rearrangement links TRBV4-1 to TRBJ2-1; 11 bases map to TRBD2. The CDR3 covers 15 residues. With 2 bases clipped from V and 10 bases from J, the junction kept 7 bases outside the gene matches. Germline V CDR1 and CDR2: MGHRA, YSYEKL. The CDR3 sequence is CASSQPTSGEREQFF. In DNA, the CDR3 is TGCGCCAGCAGCCAACCGACTAGCGGGGAACGGGAGCAGTTCTTC.

The chain carries TRBV5-6 and TRBJ1-4; 8 nucleotides agree with TRBD1. V gave up 4 bases and J gave up 9 bases; unmatched junction bases: 8. Germline-derived CDR1 and CDR2 are SGHDT and YYEEEE. The CDR3 totals 14 residues. CDR3 coding DNA: TGTGCCAGCAGCCAGGGGGCGGTGGAGAAAAAACTGTTTTTT. Residues: CASSQGAVEKKLFF. The full variable domain, in which reference TRBV5-6 and TRBJ1-4 provide the parts outside the CDR3, is DAGVTQSPTHLIKTRGQQVTLRCSPKSGHDTVSWYQQALGQGPQFIFQYYEEEERQRGNFPDRFSGHQFPNYSSELNVNALLLGDSALYLCASSQGAVEKKLFFGSGTQLSVL.

The chain links TRBV6-5 to TRBJ1-1; D is ambiguous. V was pared by 6 bases and J by 6 bases, with 11 bases between. Per the germline V gene, CDR1 is MNHEY and CDR2 is SVGAGI. The CDR3 loop spans 12 amino acids. CDR3 in DNA: TGTGCCAGCAGAAAGGCGGGTGCTGAAGCTTTCTTT. Its protein product is CASRKAGAEAFF.

This clone has a single count. V and J are TRBV5-1 and TRBJ2-7, with 10 bases lining up with TRBD2. Germline V gene data show CDR1 as SGHRS and CDR2 as YFSETQ. Unmatched junction bases numbered 6, after V lost 3 bases and J lost 6 bases. CDR3 length equals 14 residues. CDR3 amino acids: CASSWLAGAGEQYF. As DNA, the CDR3 is TGCGCCAGCAGCTGGCTAGCGGGAGCCGGCGAGCAGTACTTC.

This chain joins TRBV27 and TRBJ2-1; 12 nucleotides agree with TRBD1. CDR3 length: 15 amino acids. The V gene's germline CDR1 is MNHEY and CDR2 SMNVEV (reference sequence). Trimming cost V 6 bases and J 5 bases; bases outside gene matches: 5. CDR3 coding DNA: TGTGCCAGCAGCTGGGACAGGGGGCCAAACAATGAGCAGTTCTTC. It yields the protein CASSWDRGPNNEQFF.

The chain uses TRBV5-5 and TRBJ1-5; D possibly corresponds to TRBD1 (5 bases). Trimming left V 4 bases short and J 5 bases short, with 10 bases between. Germline V gene data show CDR1 as SGHKS and CDR2 as YYEKEE (reference sequence). This CDR3 spans 13 amino acids. CDR3 sequence: CASSRWGDQPQHF. The CDR3 DNA is TGTGCCAGCAGCAGGTGGGGGGATCAGCCCCAGCATTTT.

The V gene is TRBV19, the J gene TRBJ1-5, with 8 bases matching TRBD1. This CDR3 has 14 residues. Germline V gene data show CDR1 as LNHDA and CDR2 as SQIVND (reference sequence). Trimming took 5 bases from V and 5 from J; bases not matched to a gene: 5. The DNA for the CDR3 is TGTGCCAGTAGTCTAAACAGGGGGGATCAGCCCCAGCATTTT. It is translated as CASSLNRGDQPQHF. The full variable domain, its missing parts supplied by reference TRBV19 and TRBJ1-5, is DGGITQSPKYLFRKEGQNVTLSCEQNLNHDAMYWYRQDPGQGLRLIYYSQIVNDFQKGDIAEGYSVSREKKESFPLTVTSAQKNPTAFYLCASSLNRGDQPQHFGDGTRLSIL.

This clone was detected only once. DNA of the CDR3: TGTGCCAGTAGTATTGAGGCATTTGCCTACAATGAGCAGTTCTTC. Protein: CASSIEAFAYNEQFF. This rearrangement joins TRBV19 to TRBJ2-1; D unclear. The germline gives CDR1 LNHDA, CDR2 SQIVND (reference sequence). V lost 3 bases to trimming and J lost 2 bases, with 11 bases between them. CDR3 size: 15 residues.